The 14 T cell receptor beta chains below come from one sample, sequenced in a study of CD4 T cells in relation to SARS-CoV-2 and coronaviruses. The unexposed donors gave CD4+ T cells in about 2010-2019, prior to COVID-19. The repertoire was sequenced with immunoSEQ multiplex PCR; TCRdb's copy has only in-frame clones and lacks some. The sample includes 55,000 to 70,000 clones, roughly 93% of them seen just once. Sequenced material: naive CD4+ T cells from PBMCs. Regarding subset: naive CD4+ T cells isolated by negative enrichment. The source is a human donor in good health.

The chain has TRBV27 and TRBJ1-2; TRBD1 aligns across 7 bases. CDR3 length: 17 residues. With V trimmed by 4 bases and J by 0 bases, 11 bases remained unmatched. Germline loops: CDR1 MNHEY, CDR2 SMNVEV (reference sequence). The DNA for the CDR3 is TGTGCCAGCAGTTCTATTGGGGACAGAGGAACTAACTATGGCTACACCTTC. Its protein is CASSSIGDRGTNYGYTF.

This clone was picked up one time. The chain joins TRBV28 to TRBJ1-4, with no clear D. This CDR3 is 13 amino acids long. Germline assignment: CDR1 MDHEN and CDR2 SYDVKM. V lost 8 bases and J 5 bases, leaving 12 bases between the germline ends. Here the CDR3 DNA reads TGTGCCAGCCAGACGGTTTCGAATGAAAAACTGTTTTTT. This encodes CASQTVSNEKLFF.

This CDR3 is CASSHLSTEAFF. The DNA of the CDR3 is TGTGCCAGCAGCCACTTGAGCACTGAAGCTTTCTTT. V gene TRBV3-1 (or the pseudogene TRBV3-2) combines with J gene TRBJ1-1; D uncertain. This CDR3 spans 12 amino acids. Trimming pared 3 bases from V and 4 bases from J, leaving 6 bases between. CDR1 is LGHDT, CDR2 YNNKEL, per germline (reference sequence).

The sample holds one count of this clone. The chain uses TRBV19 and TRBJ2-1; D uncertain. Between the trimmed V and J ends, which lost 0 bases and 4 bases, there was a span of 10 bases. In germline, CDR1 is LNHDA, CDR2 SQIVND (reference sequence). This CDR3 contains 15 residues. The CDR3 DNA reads TGTGCCAGTAGTATAGAAACAACAGCATACAATGAGCAGTTCTTC. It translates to CASSIETTAYNEQFF.

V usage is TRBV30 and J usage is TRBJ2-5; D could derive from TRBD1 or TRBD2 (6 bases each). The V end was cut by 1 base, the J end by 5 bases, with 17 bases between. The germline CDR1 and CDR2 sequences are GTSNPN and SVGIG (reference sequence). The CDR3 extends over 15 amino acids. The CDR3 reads CAWSGPRRGMETQYF. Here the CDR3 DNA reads TGTGCCTGGAGTGGTCCCCGGAGGGGGATGGAGACCCAGTACTTC.

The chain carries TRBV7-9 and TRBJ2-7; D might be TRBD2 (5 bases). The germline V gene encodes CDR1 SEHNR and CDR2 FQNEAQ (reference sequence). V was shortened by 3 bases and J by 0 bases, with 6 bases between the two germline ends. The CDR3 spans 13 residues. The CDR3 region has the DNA TGTGCCAGCAGCTTCGGGGACTCCTACGAGCAGTACTTC. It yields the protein CASSFGDSYEQYF.

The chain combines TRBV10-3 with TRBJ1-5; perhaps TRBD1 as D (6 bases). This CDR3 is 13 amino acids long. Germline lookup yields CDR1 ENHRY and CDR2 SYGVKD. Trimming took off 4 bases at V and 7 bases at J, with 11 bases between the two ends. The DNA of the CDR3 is TGTGCCATCAGTGCAGGGGCAGAACAGCCCCAGCATTTT. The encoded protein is CAISAGAEQPQHF.

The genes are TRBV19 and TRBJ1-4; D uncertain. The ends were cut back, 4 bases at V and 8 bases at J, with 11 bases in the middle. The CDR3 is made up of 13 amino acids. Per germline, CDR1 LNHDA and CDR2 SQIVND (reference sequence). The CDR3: CASSTREWEKLFF. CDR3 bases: TGTGCCAGTAGTACAAGGGAGTGGGAAAAACTGTTTTTT. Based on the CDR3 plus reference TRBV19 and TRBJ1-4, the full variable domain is DGGITQSPKYLFRKEGQNVTLSCEQNLNHDAMYWYRQDPGQGLRLIYYSQIVNDFQKGDIAEGYSVSREKKESFPLTVTSAQKNPTAFYLCASSTREWEKLFFGSGTQLSVL.

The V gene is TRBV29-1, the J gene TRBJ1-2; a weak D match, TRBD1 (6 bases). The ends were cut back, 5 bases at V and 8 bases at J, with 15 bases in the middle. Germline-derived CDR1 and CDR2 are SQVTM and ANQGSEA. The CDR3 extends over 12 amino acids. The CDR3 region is CSVTTQGYGYTF. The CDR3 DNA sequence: TGCAGCGTTACGACCCAGGGGTACGGCTACACCTTC.

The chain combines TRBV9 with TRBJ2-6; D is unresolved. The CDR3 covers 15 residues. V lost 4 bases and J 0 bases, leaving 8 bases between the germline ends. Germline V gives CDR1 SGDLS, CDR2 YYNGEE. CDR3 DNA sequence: TGTGCCAGCAGCCCTGAGAGCTCTGGGGCCAACGTCCTGACTTTC. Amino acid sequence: CASSPESSGANVLTF.

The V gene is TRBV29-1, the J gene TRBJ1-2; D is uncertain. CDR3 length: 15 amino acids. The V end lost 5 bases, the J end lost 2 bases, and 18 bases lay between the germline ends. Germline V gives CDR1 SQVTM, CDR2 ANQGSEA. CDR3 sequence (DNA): TGCAGCGTTCGAGAGGCCCTCGGGTTAAACTATGGCTACACCTTC. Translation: CSVREALGLNYGYTF.

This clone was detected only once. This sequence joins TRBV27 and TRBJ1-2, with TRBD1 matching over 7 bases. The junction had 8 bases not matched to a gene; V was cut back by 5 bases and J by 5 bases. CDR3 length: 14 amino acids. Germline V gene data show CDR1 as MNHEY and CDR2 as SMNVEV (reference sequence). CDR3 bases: TGTGCCAGCAGTCGTAACAGGGGACAATATGGCTACACCTTC. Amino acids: CASSRNRGQYGYTF.

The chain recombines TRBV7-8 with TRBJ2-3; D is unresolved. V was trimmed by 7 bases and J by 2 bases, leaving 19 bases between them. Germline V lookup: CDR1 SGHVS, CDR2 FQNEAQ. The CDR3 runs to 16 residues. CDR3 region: CASMQESAHSTDTQYF. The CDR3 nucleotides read TGTGCCAGCATGCAGGAGAGCGCACACTCCACAGATACGCAGTATTTT.

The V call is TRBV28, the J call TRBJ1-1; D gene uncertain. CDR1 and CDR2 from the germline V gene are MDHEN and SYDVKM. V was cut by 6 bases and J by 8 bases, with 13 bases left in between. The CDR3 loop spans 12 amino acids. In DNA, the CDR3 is TGTGCCAGCAGCCCACGCGGCCGCGAAGCTTTCTTT. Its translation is CASSPRGREAFF.